This T cell receptor beta chain stems from a study of shared clonotypes between healthy human individuals. General study findings and limits: About 5.2% was the fraction of naive CD4 clonotypes found shared across several donors.

V shed 4 bases and J shed 11 bases, with 7 bases lying between them. Germline lookup yields CDR1 SGHTS and CDR2 YDEGEE. This CDR3 has 10 amino acids. This table comes from immunoSEQ multiplex PCR, and its TCRdb copy is limited to in-frame clones, with some not included. The table shows roughly 1.4 million clones, with about 98.5% occurring only once. About this clone itself: Its antigen is currently unknown.

Free of recent acute infections or vaccinations, the donors were healthy HIV-negative adults. The TCR comes from a man aged 25-45 years in good health. The specimen was naive CD4+ T cells sorted from blood. Subset here: CD45RA+ positively selected. The chain combines TRBV5-8 with TRBJ1-5; no definite D call. Here the CDR3 reads CASSSWAQHF. The CDR3 DNA reads TGTGCCAGCAGCAGTTGGGCCCAGCATTTT.